The clone carrying this T cell receptor beta chain occurred a few times. Its antigen remains unknown. The data derive from a study of T-cell memory formation after mild COVID-19. The wider study: Most TCR clusters belonged to a single donor. Overall study findings and caveats: There were some responding clones in pre-infection memory, which suggested that cross-reactive memory had joined.

Employing constant-segment primers, 5'RACE generated TCR alpha and TCR beta cDNA libraries bearing sample barcodes and UMIs. In TCRdb, the 5' RACE reads were re-called with MiXCR into one record per CDR3 protein. Of about 68,000 distinct CDR3 sequences listed, over 15% were seen once; the top ten hold 31%. V lost 4 bases, J lost 5 bases, and 10 bases stayed unmatched. The CDR3 covers 15 residues. The germline CDR1 and CDR2 sequences are SGHAT and FQNNGV. Source material: PBMCs or a T cell subset sorted from them (not recorded which). The J gene is TRBJ2-7, the V gene TRBV11-2; 8 nucleotides line up with TRBD2. The sequence derives from an adult woman who had mild COVID-19 (a few samples of this study predate the infection). Cell type and time point are not known. CDR3 DNA sequence: TGTGCCAGCAGCTCCCCGATTGAGCGGGAGAACGAGCAGTACTTC. This sequence encodes CASSSPIERENEQYF.